The 27 T cell receptor beta chains below all came from one sample that was sequenced in a study of tumor-infiltrating lymphocytes in primary liver carcinoma. The investigators made TCR beta cDNA from about 0.45 ug total RNA, using a constant-region primer. TCR beta libraries came from three nested multiplex PCR rounds using slightly modified ARM-PCR. Use of TRBV1-TRBV30 forward primers with a C-beta reverse primer characterized the first two PCR rounds, which lasted around 11 cycles each. Each CDR3 protein is one row after TCRdb ran MiXCR on the multiplex PCR reads. Among approximately 330,000 distinct CDR3 sequences listed, less than 65% were seen once. Extraction also yielded germline DNA, while blood RNA was obtained from unsorted whole blood. Sample: peripheral blood. The receptors shown here come from a man aged 40-50 years with primary liver carcinoma and hepatitis B virus infection.

In this sample, this clonotype turned up a few times. This sequence joins TRBV6-5 and TRBJ2-1, with 11 bases fitting TRBD1. The V and J ends lost 6 bases and 9 bases, in that order; junction bases with no gene match: 7. The CDR3 loop spans 14 amino acids. Germline lookup yields CDR1 MNHEY and CDR2 SVGAGI. The CDR3 region is CASRGQGARIEQFF. The DNA for the CDR3 is TGTGCCAGCAGAGGACAGGGGGCAAGGATTGAGCAGTTCTTC.

The chain uses TRBV5-1 and TRBJ2-7; 7 nucleotides align to TRBD1. CDR1 is SGHRS and CDR2 is YFSETQ in the germline V gene. This CDR3 has 14 amino acids. Germline trimming cut 4 bases from V and 3 bases from J; bases unmatched to any gene: 7. In DNA form, the CDR3 reads TGCGCCAGCAGCGTCGGGGACAGTAACTACGAGCAGTACTTC. It specifies CASSVGDSNYEQYF.

This clonotype was found many times. The V and J genes are TRBV6-5 and TRBJ2-7; tentatively, D is TRBD2 (6 bases). Germline V gene sequence: CDR1 MNHEY, CDR2 SVGAGI. CDR3 length equals 15 residues. V was pared by 0 bases and J by 3 bases, with 12 bases between. CDR3 sequence reads: CASSYSNGGDYEQYF. CDR3 bases: TGTGCCAGCAGTTACTCGAACGGGGGAGACTACGAGCAGTACTTC.

Comments on this clonotype: This may come from a read error, since a much larger clone is one base off. This chain joins TRBV12-3 or TRBV12-4 and TRBJ1-2; no clear D. Trimming shortened V by 8 bases and J by 1 base, and 14 bases separated the two germline ends. CDR3 length: 14 amino acids. CDR3 loop: CASSRARLNYGYTF. Here the CDR3 DNA reads TGTGCCAGCTCGCGGGCGAGGCTTAACTATGGCTACACCTTC.

The chain is built from TRBV14 and TRBJ1-5; no clear D. Trimming shortened V by 8 bases and J by 6 bases, and 8 bases separated the two germline ends. Germline CDR1 is SGHDN and CDR2 is FVKESK. This CDR3 spans 11 amino acids. In DNA, the CDR3 is TGTGCCAGCTGCCGACTTCAGCCCCAGCATTTT. Its translation is CASCRLQPQHF.

This clonotype was observed at least ten times. The chain joins TRBV6-5 to TRBJ1-1, with D perhaps TRBD1 (5 bases). V was shortened by 1 base and J by 1 base, with 10 bases between the two germline ends. Germline CDR1 is MNHEY and CDR2 is SVGAGI. This CDR3 contains 15 residues. CDR3 residues: CASSYLGDSNTEAFF. The CDR3 DNA is TGTGCCAGCAGTTACTTGGGGGACTCGAACACTGAAGCTTTCTTT.

This clonotype has more than one count but fewer than ten. V is TRBV28 and J is TRBJ2-2; D is perhaps TRBD1 (6 bases). The germline V and J ends were trimmed by 5 bases and 7 bases, with 14 bases remaining between them. The CDR3 extends over 14 amino acids. CDR1 is MDHEN and CDR2 is SYDVKM in the germline V gene. CDR3 loop: CASSPTGWGGELFF. The CDR3 nucleotides are TGTGCCAGCAGTCCGACAGGTTGGGGCGGGGAGCTGTTTTTT. Combining the CDR3 with reference TRBV28 and TRBJ2-2 gives the whole variable domain DVKVTQSSRYLVKRTGEKVFLECVQDMDHENMFWYRQDPGLGLRLIYFSYDVKMKEKGDIPEGYSVSREKKERFSLILESASTNQTSMYLCASSPTGWGGELFFGEGSRLTVL.

This clonotype showed up many times. The chain uses TRBV12-5 and TRBJ2-5; tentatively, D is TRBD1 or TRBD2 (5 bases each). The CDR3 covers 13 residues. CDR1 and CDR2 from the germline V gene are LGHNT and FRNRAP. Trimming removed 1 base at V and 5 bases at J, with 8 bases between. The CDR3 DNA reads TGTGCTAGTGGTTTGGGGGGGACGGAGACCCAGTACTTC. Translating it yields CASGLGGTETQYF.

On this clonotype itself: The junction differs from germline at one of its ends, possibly a read error. This rearrangement joins TRBV6-6 to TRBJ2-5; no clear D gene. The germline V gene encodes CDR1 MNHNY and CDR2 SVGAGI (reference sequence). The length of the CDR3 is 13 residues. The DNA for the CDR3 is TGTCCCAGCACCCCTAGGGTATACGAGACCCAGTGCTTC. It specifies CPSTPRVYETQCF.

The V gene is TRBV5-1, the J gene TRBJ2-1; D is possibly TRBD1 (5 bases). Between the trimmed V and J ends, which lost 0 bases and 2 bases, there was a span of 6 bases. CDR1 is SGHRS and CDR2 is YFSETQ in the germline V gene. The CDR3 is made up of 14 amino acids. The CDR3 is CASSLATAYNEQFF. CDR3 in DNA: TGCGCCAGCAGCTTGGCGACAGCCTACAATGAGCAGTTCTTC.

Points on this clonotype: One end of the junction varies from germline; a read error may be responsible. The V gene is TRBV6-2 or TRBV6-3, the J gene TRBJ1-2; D gene unclear. There are 13 residues in the CDR3. CDR1 is MNHEY and CDR2 is SVGEGT in the germline V gene. CDR3 loop: CAISYSTANGYTF. For the CDR3, the DNA is TGTGCCATCAGTTACTCGACGGCTAATGGCTACACCTTC.

Regarding this clonotype: Sequence at one end of the junction differs from germline and may be a read error. The chain uses TRBV11-2 and TRBJ2-7; 7 positions agree with TRBD1. The CDR3 loop spans 16 amino acids. From germline, CDR1 is SGHAT and CDR2 FQNNGV. The CDR3 DNA reads as TGTGCTAGCAGCTTAGGTCCGCCAGGGGGAACCTACGAGCAGTACTTC. Protein product: CASSLGPPGGTYEQYF.

To note about this clonotype: This may be a read error, as it is one base from a much larger clone. This sequence joins TRBV6-5 and TRBJ1-3; no clear D gene. The CDR3 has 15 amino acids. Trimming shortened V by 6 bases and J by 2 bases, and 14 bases separated the two germline ends. Germline-derived CDR1 and CDR2 are MNHEY and SVGAGI. The CDR3 spells CASSRYSGTGNTIYF. The DNA of the CDR3 is TGTGCCAGCAGCCGCTACAGTGGCACTGGAAACACCATATATTTT.

This clonotype was seen once. DNA for the CDR3: TGTGCCAGCAGCTTGAAACAGGGGGTAGAGACCCAGTACTTC. The encoded protein is CASSLKQGVETQYF. The chain couples TRBV5-4 to TRBJ2-5, with 8 bases matching TRBD1. V lost 1 base and J lost 4; bases outside the gene matches: 3. The CDR3 is made up of 14 amino acids. Germline CDR1 SGHNT, CDR2 YYREEE (reference sequence).

The chain employs TRBV6-5 and TRBJ2-1; TRBD2 aligns across 12 bases. Germline lookup yields CDR1 MNHEY and CDR2 SVGAGI. The CDR3 loop spans 19 amino acids. V gave up 6 bases and J gave up 7 bases; unmatched junction bases: 19. The CDR3 sequence is CASSSTVTSGRRRTNEQFF. CDR3 coding DNA: TGTGCCAGCAGCTCAACAGTGACTAGCGGGAGACGGCGCACGAATGAGCAGTTCTTC.

A note on this clonotype: Possible read error: a much larger clone is one base away. The rearrangement joins TRBV10-3 to TRBJ2-3, with a possible D match to TRBD2 (6 bases). V gave up 4 bases and J gave up 4 bases, with 15 bases separating them. The CDR3 has 15 residues. Germline CDR1 ENHRY, CDR2 SYGVKD. In DNA, the CDR3 is TGTGCCATCAGTGCTAGCGTGAGATTATCAGATACGCAGTATTTT. Encoded protein: CAISASVRLSDTQYF.

A word on this clonotype: A junction boundary mismatches the germline segment, possibly from a read error. V and J are TRBV29-1 and TRBJ2-1; D uncertain. The CDR3 length is 14 residues. CDR1 SQVTM and CDR2 ANQGSEA come from the germline V gene. CDR3 protein: CSVEGGIQGNGQFF. The CDR3 DNA sequence: TGCAGCGTTGAAGGAGGTATCCAAGGTAATGGGCAGTTCTTC.

This clonotype was seen only a few times. The CDR3 spells CASSSPLTSGRTNYEQYF. CDR3 nucleotide sequence: TGTGCCAGCAGCTCGCCACTCACTAGCGGGAGGACAAACTACGAGCAGTACTTC. The chain joins TRBV7-8 to TRBJ2-7; 12 positions match TRBD2. CDR3 length: 18 amino acids. Germline trimming cut 4 bases from V and 3 bases from J; bases unmatched to any gene: 13. CDR1 is SGHVS, CDR2 FQNEAQ, per germline.

The chain has TRBV7-9 and TRBJ1-2; a weak D match, TRBD1 (6 bases). The germline CDR1 and CDR2 sequences are SEHNR and FQNEAQ (reference sequence). Trimming took off 5 bases at V and 2 bases at J, with 18 bases between the two ends. CDR3 length: 16 residues. CDR3: CASSNTVEGENYGYTF. The CDR3 bases are TGTGCCAGCAGCAACACAGTTGAGGGGGAAAACTATGGCTACACCTTC.

This clonotype was counted a few times. The chain recombines TRBV5-1 with TRBJ2-7; possible D gene TRBD2, 6 bases. The length of the CDR3 is 15 residues. CDR1 is SGHRS and CDR2 is YFSETQ in the germline V gene. V gave up 7 bases and J gave up 7 bases, with 24 bases separating them. CDR3: CASHHAGGSEKEQYF. The DNA for the CDR3 is TGCGCCAGCCATCACGCTGGGGGGAGCGAAAAAGAGCAGTACTTC.

Of note for this clonotype: An end of the junction differs from the germline gene, which may be a read error. The rearrangement links TRBV11-1 to TRBJ2-1; TRBD2 might be the D (5 bases). This CDR3 contains 15 residues. Per germline, CDR1 SGHAT and CDR2 FQDESV (reference sequence). DNA of the CDR3: TGTGCCAGCAACTTATTCAGAGGGTCCTACAATGAGCAGTTCTTC. Its translation is CASNLFRGSYNEQFF.

As regards this clonotype: At one boundary the junction diverges from the germline segment, which might be a read error. J is TRBJ1-1 and V is TRBV14, with 7 positions matching TRBD1. Germline assignment: CDR1 SGHDN and CDR2 FVKESK. The CDR3 loop spans 14 amino acids. DNA for the CDR3: TGTGCCAGCAGCCTACAGGGGATGAACACTGAAGTTTTCTTT. As protein: CASSLQGMNTEVFF. Looking up the rest from reference TRBV14 and TRBJ1-1 gives the full variable domain: EAGVTQFPSHSVIEKGQTVTLRCDPISGHDNLYWYRRVMGKEIKFLLHFVKESKQDESGMPNNRFLAERTGGTYSTLKVQPAELEDSGVYFCASSLQGMNTEVFFGQGTRLTVV.

Turning to this clonotype: Since the CDR3 does not end with the conserved phenylalanine or tryptophan, this likely comes from a read error. Because the CDR3's place on the DNA is in doubt, the DNA is left out and the CDR3 is given as listed by TCRdb. The rearrangement joins TRBV29-1 to TRBJ1-1. Germline V gives CDR1 SQVTM, CDR2 ANQGSEA. The CDR3 is 10 amino acids in total, end residues counted. The CDR3 region is CSIRTTEGFC.

For this clonotype: Lacking the conserved final phenylalanine or tryptophan, this CDR3 likely reflects a read error. This chain links TRBV4-1 with TRBJ1-5; a possible D gene is TRBD1 (5 bases). CDR3 size: 15 residues. Trimming shortened V by 0 bases and J by 11 bases, and 17 bases separated the two germline ends. The germline V gene has CDR1 MGHRA and CDR2 YSYEKL. The CDR3 DNA follows: TGCGCCAGCAGCCAAGATGAGGGGATTGTGCAGTCCCAGCATTTG. It translates to CASSQDEGIVQSQHL.

Ten or more counts support this clonotype. This rearrangement joins TRBV10-3 to TRBJ2-5; 9 bases are shared with TRBD1. J was trimmed by 4 bases and V by 0 bases; bases with no gene match: 3. CDR3 length: 15 residues. Germline V gene lookup returns CDR1 ENHRY and CDR2 SYGVKD. The CDR3 spells CAISESKDRGETQYF. In nucleotides, the CDR3 is TGTGCCATCAGTGAGTCTAAGGACAGGGGAGAGACCCAGTACTTC.

Note on this clonotype: This is likely a read error, given that the CDR3 carries no conserved phenylalanine or tryptophan at its end. The chain is built from TRBV11-1 and TRBJ2-5; D is possibly TRBD2 (8 bases). This CDR3 is built from 14 residues. Trimming stripped 9 bases from V and 0 bases from J, with 14 bases between. CDR1 is SGHAT and CDR2 is FQDESV in the germline V gene (reference sequence). The CDR3 reads CASSGTVDQETQYY. As DNA, the CDR3 is TGTGCCAGTAGCGGGACAGTGGACCAAGAGACCCAGTACTAC.

Remarks on this clonotype: Given a much more abundant clone one base away, this may be a read error. The rearrangement links TRBV6-2 or TRBV6-3 to TRBJ2-7; D is unclear. Germline V gives CDR1 MNHEY, CDR2 SVGEGT. The CDR3 extends over 13 amino acids. The CDR3 here is CVSSYMSRDEQYF. Here the CDR3 DNA reads TGTGTCAGCAGTTACATGTCTCGGGACGAGCAGTACTTC.